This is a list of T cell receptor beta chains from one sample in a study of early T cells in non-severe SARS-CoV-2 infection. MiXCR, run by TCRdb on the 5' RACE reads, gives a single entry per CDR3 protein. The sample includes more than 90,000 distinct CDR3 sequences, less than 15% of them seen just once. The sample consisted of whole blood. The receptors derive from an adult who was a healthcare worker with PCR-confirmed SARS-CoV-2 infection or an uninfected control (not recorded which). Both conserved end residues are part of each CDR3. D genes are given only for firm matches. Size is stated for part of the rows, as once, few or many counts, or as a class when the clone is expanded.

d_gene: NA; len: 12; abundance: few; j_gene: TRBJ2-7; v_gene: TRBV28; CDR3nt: TGTGCCAGCAGTTTATCTCAGTACGAGCAGTACTTC; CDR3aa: CASSLSQYEQYF
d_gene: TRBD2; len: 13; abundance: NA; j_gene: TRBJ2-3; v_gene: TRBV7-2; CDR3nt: TGTGCCAGCAGCTTCGGGGGGGCGGGTACGCAGTATTTT; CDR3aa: CASSFGGAGTQYF
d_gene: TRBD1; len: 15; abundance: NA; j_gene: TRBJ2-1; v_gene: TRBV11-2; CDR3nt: TGTGCCAGCAGCTTAATCCAGGGGGCCTACAATGAGCAGTTCTTC; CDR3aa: CASSLIQGAYNEQFF
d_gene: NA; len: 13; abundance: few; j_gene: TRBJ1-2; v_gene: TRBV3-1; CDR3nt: TGTGCCAGCAGCCAAAGGACCCTCTATGGCTACACCTTC; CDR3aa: CASSQRTLYGYTF
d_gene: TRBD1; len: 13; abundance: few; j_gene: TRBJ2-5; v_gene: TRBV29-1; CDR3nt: TGCAGCGTGGGGGGACAGGCACAAGAGACCCAGTACTTC; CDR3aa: CSVGGQAQETQYF
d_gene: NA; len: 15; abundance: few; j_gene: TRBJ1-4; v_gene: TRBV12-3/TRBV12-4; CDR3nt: TGTGCCAGCAGTCAAGGCCAGTCAGCTAATGAAAAACTGTTTTTT; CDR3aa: CASSQGQSANEKLFF
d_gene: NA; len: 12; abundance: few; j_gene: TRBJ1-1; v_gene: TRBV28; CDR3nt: TGTGCCAGCAGTTTAGGGCCGCTCGAAGCTTTCTTT; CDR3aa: CASSLGPLEAFF
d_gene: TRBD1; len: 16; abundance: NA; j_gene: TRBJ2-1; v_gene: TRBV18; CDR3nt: TGTGTCAGCTCACCGAGGACAGGGGGCGGTAGCAATGAGCAGTTCTTC; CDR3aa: CVSSPRTGGGSNEQFF
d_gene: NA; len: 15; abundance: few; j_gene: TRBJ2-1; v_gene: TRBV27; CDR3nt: TGTGCCAGCACCGCTCAAGGGGGGGGCTTTAATGAGCAGTTCTTC; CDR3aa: CASTAQGGGFNEQFF
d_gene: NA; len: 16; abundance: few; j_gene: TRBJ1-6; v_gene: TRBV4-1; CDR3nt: TGCGCCAGCAGCCAAGCTCAGGGTACTCTACATTCACCCCTCCACTTT; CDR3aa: CASSQAQGTLHSPLHF
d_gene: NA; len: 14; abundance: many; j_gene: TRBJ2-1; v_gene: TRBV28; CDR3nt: TGTGCCAGCAGTTTACGCCGACCCTACAATGAGCAGTTCTTC; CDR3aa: CASSLRRPYNEQFF
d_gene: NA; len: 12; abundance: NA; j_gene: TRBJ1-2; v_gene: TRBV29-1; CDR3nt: TGCAGCGTGGGCGGGGTAGAGGATGGCTACACCTTC; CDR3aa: CSVGGVEDGYTF
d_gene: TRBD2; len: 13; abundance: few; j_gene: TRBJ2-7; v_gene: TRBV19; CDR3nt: TGTGCCAGTTCCCAGGGAGGGATCTACGAGCAGTACTTC; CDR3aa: CASSQGGIYEQYF
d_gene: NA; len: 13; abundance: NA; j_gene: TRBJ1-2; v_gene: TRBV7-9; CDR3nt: TGTGCCAGCAGCATACAGGGAGCCTATGGCTACACCTTC; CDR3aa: CASSIQGAYGYTF
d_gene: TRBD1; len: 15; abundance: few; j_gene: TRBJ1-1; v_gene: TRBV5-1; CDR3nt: TGCGTCAGCAGCATAGGACAGGGGCGCGACACTGAAGCTTTCTTT; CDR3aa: CVSSIGQGRDTEAFF
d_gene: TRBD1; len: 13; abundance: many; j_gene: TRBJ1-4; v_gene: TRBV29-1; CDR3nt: TGCAGCGTTACCGGGACAGGGAGTTTAAAACTGTTTTTT; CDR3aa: CSVTGTGSLKLFF
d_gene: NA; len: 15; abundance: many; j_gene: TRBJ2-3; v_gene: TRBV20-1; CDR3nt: TGCAGTGCTAGAAGGACTCTCGGCGGTAGGGATACGCAGTATTTT; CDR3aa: CSARRTLGGRDTQYF
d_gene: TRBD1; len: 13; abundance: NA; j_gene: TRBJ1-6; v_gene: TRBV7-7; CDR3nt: TGTGCCAGCGGACAGGGGATCCATTCACCCCTCCATTTT; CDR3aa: CASGQGIHSPLHF
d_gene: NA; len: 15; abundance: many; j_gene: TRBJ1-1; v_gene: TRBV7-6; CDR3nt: TGTGCCAGCAGCTTAGAAGGGGGGGTTTACACTGAAGCTTTCTTT; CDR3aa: CASSLEGGVYTEAFF
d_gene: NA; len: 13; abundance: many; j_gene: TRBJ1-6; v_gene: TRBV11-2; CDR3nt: TGTGCCAGCAGCTTCTACGCTAATTCACCCCTCCACTTT; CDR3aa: CASSFYANSPLHF
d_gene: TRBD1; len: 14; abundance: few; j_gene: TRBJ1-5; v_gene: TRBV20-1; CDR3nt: TGCAGTGCTTTCGGACAGGGTGGTGTGCAGCCCCAGCATTTT; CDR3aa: CSAFGQGGVQPQHF
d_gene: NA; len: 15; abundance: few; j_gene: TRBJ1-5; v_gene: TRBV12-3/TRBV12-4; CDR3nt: TGTGCCAGCAGCCAAAGCGGGGGTAGCAATCAGCCCCAGCATTTT; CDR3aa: CASSQSGGSNQPQHF
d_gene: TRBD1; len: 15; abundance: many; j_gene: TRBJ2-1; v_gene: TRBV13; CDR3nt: TGTGCCAGCAGTTTTGGGGGACAGGTCTACAATGAGCAGTTCTTC; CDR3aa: CASSFGGQVYNEQFF
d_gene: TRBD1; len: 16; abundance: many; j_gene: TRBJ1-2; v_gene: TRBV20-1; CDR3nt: TGCAGTGCTAGAGATCTGACAGGGACTCCTAACTATGGCTACACCTTC; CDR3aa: CSARDLTGTPNYGYTF
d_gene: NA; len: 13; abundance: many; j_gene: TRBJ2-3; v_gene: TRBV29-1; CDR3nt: TGCAGCGTGACGGGGCCCAGCACAGATACGCAGTATTTT; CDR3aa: CSVTGPSTDTQYF
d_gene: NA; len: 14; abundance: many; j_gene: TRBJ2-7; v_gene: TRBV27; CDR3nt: TGTGCCAGCAGTCCCGGGACCGGTGCCCTTGAGCAGTACTTC; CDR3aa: CASSPGTGALEQYF
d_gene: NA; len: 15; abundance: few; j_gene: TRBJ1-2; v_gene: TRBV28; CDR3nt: TGTGCCAGCAGTTTAGAAGCGTTCACGAAGGATGGCTACACCTTC; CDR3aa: CASSLEAFTKDGYTF
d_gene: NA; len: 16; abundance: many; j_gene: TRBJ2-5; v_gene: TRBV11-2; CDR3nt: TGTGCCAGCAGCCCGCGTCGGCGGGGTACCCAAGAGACCCAGTACTTC; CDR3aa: CASSPRRRGTQETQYF
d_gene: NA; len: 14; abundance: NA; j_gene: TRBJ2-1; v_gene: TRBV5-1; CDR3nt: TGCGCCAGCACCTCAGGGCAAGCCTACAATGAGCAGTTCTTC; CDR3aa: CASTSGQAYNEQFF
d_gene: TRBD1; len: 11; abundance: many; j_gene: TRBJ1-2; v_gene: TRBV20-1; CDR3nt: TGCAGTGTAGAACAGGGGGACGGCTACACCTTC; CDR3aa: CSVEQGDGYTF
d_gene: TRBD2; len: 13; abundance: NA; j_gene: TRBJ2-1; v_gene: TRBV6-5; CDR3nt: TGTGCCAGCCGGCTAGCGGACTACAATGAGCAGTTCTTC; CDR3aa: CASRLADYNEQFF
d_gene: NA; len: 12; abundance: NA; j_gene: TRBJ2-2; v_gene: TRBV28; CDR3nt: TGTGCCACGGGGGATACGGTCGGGGAGCTGTTTTTT; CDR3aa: CATGDTVGELFF
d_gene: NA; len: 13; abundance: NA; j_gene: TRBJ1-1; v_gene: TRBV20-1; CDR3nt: TGCAGTGCTAGCTTACAGGGTAAGACTGAAGCTTTCTTT; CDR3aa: CSASLQGKTEAFF
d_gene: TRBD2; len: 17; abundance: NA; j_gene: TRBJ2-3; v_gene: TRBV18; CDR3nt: TGTGCCAGCTCACCTGTCTCTAGCGGGGGCCGCACAGATACGCAGTATTTT; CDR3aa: CASSPVSSGGRTDTQYF
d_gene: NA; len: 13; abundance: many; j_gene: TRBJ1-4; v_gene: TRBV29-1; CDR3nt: TGCAGCGGCCGTACAGGGACTGGTGAAAAACTGTTTTTT; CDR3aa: CSGRTGTGEKLFF
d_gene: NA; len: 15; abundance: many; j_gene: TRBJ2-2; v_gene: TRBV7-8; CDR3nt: TGTGCCAGCAGCCCTGCCGGCCGAGGCACCGGGGAGCTGTTTTTT; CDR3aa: CASSPAGRGTGELFF